There are a few counts of the clone carrying this T cell receptor beta chain. The antigen remains unidentified. All of the isolated RNA was reverse transcribed, so expressed TCRB transcripts were sequenced. Produced via immunoSEQ multiplex PCR; TCRdb's table is partial and in-frame only. The sample holds 860,000 or so clones, about a sixth seen once. This sample is part of a study of beta chain features in type 1 diabetes. Study-wide context: No age, gender or cell yield differences were seen between patients and healthy donors. Overall study findings and caveats: Patients with type 1 diabetes carried fewer insertions and had more deletions at their VDJ junctions.

The TCR was taken from a woman aged 18-29 years in good health. Material for sequencing was naive CD4+ T cells from blood.

The CDR3 here is CASSLLAQNTEAFF. DNA of the CDR3: TGTGCCAGCAGCTTACTGGCCCAGAACACTGAAGCTTTCTTT. The chain carries TRBV7-9 and TRBJ1-1, with D uncertain. This CDR3 region has 14 residues. Germline V gene sequence: CDR1 SEHNR, CDR2 FQNEAQ (reference sequence). The V end was cut by 2 bases, the J end by 1 base, with 8 bases between.